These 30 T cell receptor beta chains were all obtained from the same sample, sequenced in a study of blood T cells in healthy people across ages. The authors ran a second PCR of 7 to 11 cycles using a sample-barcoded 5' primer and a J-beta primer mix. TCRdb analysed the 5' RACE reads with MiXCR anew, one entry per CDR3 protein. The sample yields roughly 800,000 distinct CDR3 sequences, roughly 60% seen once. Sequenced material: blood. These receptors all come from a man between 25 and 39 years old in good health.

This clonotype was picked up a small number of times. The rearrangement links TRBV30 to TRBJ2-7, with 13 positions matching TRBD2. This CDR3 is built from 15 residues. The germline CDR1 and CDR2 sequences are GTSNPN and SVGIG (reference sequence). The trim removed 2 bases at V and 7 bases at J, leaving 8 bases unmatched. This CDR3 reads CAWSSKGLAGAEQYF. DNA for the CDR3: TGTGCCTGGAGTTCGAAAGGACTAGCGGGAGCTGAGCAGTACTTC.

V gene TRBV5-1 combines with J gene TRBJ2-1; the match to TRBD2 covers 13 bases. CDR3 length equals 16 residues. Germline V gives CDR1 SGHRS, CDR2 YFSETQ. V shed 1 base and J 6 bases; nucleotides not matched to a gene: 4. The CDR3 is CASSLTSGGAGNEQFF. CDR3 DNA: TGCGCCAGCAGCTTGACTAGCGGGGGGGCCGGCAATGAGCAGTTCTTC.

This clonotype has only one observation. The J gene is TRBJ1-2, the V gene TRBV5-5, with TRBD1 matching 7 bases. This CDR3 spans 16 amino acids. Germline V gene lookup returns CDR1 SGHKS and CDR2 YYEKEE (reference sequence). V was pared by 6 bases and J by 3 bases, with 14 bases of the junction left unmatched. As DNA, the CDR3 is TGTGCCAGCACCACAAACCGACAGGGAATTGACTATGGCTACACCTTC. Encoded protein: CASTTNRQGIDYGYTF.

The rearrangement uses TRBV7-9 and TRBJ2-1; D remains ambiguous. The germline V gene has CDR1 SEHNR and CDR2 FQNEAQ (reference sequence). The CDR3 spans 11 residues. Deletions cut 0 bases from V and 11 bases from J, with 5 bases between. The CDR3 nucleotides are TGTGCCAGCAGCTTAGCTGGCAAGCAGTTCTTC. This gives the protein CASSLAGKQFF. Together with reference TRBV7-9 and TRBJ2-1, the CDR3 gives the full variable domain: DTGVSQNPRHKITKRGQNVTFRCDPISEHNRLYWYRQTLGQGPEFLTYFQNEAQLEKSRLLSDRFSAERPKGSFSTLEIQRTEQGDSAMYLCASSLAGKQFFGPGTRLTVL.

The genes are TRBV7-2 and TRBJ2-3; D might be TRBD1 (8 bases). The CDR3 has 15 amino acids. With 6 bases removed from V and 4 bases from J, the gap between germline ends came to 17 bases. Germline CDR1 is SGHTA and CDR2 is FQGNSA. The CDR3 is CASRGGTGTADTQYF. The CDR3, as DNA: TGTGCCAGCAGGGGGGGGACAGGTACCGCAGATACGCAGTATTTT.

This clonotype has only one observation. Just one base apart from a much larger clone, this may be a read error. The CDR3 sequence is CATSECARTDTQYF. For the CDR3, the DNA is TGTGCCACAAGTGAGTGTGCCCGCACAGATACGCAGTATTTT. This chain links TRBV24-1 with TRBJ2-3, with unresolved D. CDR3 size: 14 residues. In germline, CDR1 is KGHDR, CDR2 SFDVKD.

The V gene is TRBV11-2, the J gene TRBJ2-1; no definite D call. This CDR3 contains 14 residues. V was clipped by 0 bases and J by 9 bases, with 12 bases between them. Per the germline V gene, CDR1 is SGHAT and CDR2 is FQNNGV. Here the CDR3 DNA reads TGTGCCAGCAGCTTAGATCTGTCTCCAAGTGAGCAGTTCTTC. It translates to CASSLDLSPSEQFF.

This CDR3 is CASGDRVGNTIYF. DNA of the CDR3: TGTGCCAGCGGCGACAGGGTTGGAAACACCATATATTTT. The chain couples TRBV28 to TRBJ1-3; 7 bases fit TRBD1. Germline CDR1 MDHEN, CDR2 SYDVKM. V gave up 8 bases and J gave up 3 bases; unmatched junction bases: 4. CDR3 length: 13 amino acids.

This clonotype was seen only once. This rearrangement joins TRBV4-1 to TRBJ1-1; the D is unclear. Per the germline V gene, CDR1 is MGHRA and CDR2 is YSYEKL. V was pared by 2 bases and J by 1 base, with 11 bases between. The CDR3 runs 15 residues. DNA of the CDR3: TGCGCCAGCAGCCAAACCCCAGGAGCGAACACTGAAGCTTTCTTT. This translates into CASSQTPGANTEAFF.

The CDR3 sequence: CSARDLGMSGYTF. The CDR3 DNA is TGCAGTGCTAGAGACCTGGGGATGAGTGGCTACACCTTC. The gene calls are TRBV20-1 and TRBJ1-2; D not resolved. This CDR3 contains 13 residues. The germline V gene has CDR1 DFQATT and CDR2 SNEGSKA (reference sequence). Trimming shortened V by 0 bases and J by 7 bases, and 12 bases separated the two germline ends.

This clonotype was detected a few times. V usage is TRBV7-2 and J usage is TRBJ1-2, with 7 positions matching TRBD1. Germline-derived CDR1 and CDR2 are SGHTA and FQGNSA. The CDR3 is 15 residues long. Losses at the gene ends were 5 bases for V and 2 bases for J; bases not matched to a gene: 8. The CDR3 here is CASSRGDSLNYGYTF. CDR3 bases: TGTGCCAGCAGCCGCGGGGACAGTTTAAACTATGGCTACACCTTC.

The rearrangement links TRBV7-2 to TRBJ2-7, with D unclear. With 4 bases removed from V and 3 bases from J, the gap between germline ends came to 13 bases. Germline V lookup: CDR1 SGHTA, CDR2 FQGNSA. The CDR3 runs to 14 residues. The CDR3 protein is CASSSKKSLYEQYF. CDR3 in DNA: TGTGCCAGCAGCTCCAAGAAAAGCCTCTACGAGCAGTACTTC.

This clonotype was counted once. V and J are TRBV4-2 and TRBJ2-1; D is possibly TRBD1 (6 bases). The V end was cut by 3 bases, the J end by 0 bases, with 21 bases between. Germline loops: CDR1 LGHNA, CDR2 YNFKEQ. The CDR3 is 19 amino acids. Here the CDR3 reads CASSQDGLTGISSYNEQFF. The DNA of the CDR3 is TGTGCCAGCAGCCAGGACGGGTTAACAGGGATTAGCTCCTACAATGAGCAGTTCTTC.

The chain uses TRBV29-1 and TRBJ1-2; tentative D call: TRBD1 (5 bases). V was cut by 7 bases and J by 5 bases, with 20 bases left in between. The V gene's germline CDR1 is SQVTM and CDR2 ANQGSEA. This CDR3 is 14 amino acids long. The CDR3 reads CSAGGEKKGYGYTF. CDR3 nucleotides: TGCAGCGCAGGTGGGGAGAAAAAGGGGTATGGCTACACCTTC.

In nucleotides, the CDR3 is TGCGCCAGCAGCTTGGTGGGGGATGCCACTGAAGCTTTCTTT. Protein product: CASSLVGDATEAFF. The chain has TRBV5-1 and TRBJ1-1; possible D gene TRBD1, 5 bases. The V end lost 0 bases, the J end lost 4 bases, and 10 bases lay between the germline ends. The germline V gene has CDR1 SGHRS and CDR2 YFSETQ. This CDR3 comprises 14 residues. Variable domain in full (rest from reference TRBV5-1 and TRBJ1-1): KAGVTQTPRYLIKTRGQQVTLSCSPISGHRSVSWYQQTPGQGLQFLFEYFSETQRNKGNFPGRFSGRQFSNSRSEMNVSTLELGDSALYLCASSLVGDATEAFFGQGTRLTVV.

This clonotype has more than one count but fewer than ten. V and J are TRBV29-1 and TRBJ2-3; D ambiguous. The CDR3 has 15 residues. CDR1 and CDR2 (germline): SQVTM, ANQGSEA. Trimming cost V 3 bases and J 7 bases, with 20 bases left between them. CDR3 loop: CSVEPLDRAPHTQYF. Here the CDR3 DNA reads TGCAGCGTTGAGCCTCTGGATAGGGCGCCCCATACGCAGTATTTT.

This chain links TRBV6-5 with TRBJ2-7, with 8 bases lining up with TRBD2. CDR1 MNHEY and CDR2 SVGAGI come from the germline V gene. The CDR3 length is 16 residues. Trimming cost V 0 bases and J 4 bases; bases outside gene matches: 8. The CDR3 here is CASSYSPTGGPYEQYF. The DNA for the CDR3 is TGTGCCAGCAGTTACTCTCCCACGGGAGGGCCGTACGAGCAGTACTTC.

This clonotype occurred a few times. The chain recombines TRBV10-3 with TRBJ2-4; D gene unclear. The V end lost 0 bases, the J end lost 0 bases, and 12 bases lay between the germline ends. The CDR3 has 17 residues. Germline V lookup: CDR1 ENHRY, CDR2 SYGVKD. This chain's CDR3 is CAISESWVLLAKNIQYF. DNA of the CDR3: TGTGCCATCAGTGAGTCATGGGTCTTACTAGCCAAAAACATTCAGTACTTC.

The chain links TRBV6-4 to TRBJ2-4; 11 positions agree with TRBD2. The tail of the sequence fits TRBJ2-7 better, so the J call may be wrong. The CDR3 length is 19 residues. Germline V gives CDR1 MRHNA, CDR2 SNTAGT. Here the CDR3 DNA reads TGTGCCAGCAAGGGACAGAAGTTTATAGCGGGAGGGCCAGACTACGAGCAGTACTTC. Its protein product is CASKGQKFIAGGPDYEQYF.

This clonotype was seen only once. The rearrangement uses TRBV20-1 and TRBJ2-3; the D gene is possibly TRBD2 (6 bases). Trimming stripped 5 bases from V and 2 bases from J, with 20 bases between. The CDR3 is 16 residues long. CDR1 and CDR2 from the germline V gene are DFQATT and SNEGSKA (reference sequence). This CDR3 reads CSAGYRGARATDTQYF. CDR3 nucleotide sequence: TGCAGTGCTGGGTACCGCGGGGCGAGGGCCACAGATACGCAGTATTTT.

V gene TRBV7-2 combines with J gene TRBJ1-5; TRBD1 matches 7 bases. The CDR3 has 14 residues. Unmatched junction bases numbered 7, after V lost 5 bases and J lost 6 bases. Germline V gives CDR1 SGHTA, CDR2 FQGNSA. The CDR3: CASSRDRVGQPQHF. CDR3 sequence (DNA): TGTGCCAGCAGCCGCGACAGGGTTGGTCAGCCCCAGCATTTT.

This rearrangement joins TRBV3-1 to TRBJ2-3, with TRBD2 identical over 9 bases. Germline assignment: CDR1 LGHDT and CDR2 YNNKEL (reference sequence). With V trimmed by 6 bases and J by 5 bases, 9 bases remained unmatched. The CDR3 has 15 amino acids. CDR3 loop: CASSLSGGRGDTQYF. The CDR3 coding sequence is TGTGCCAGCAGTCTTAGTGGCGGGAGGGGAGATACGCAGTATTTT.

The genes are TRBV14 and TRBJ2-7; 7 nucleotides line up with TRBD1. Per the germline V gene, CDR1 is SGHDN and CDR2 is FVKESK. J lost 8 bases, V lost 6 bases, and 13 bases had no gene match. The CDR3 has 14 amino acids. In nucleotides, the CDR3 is TGTGCCAGCAGGAGACAGGGACCTATGGGCAAGCAGTACTTC. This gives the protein CASRRQGPMGKQYF.

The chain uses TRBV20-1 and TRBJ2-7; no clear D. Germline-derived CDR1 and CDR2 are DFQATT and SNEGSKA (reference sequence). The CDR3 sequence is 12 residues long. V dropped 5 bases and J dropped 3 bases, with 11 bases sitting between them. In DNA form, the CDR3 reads TGCAGTGCTCCACAGCTAAACTACGAGCAGTACTTC. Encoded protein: CSAPQLNYEQYF.

The CDR3 is CSAAPSFEQYF. In nucleotides, the CDR3 is TGCAGTGCCGCGCCTTCGTTCGAGCAGTACTTC. The genes are TRBV20-1 and TRBJ2-7, with unresolved D. Trimming pared 6 bases from V and 6 bases from J, leaving 12 bases between. Per the germline V gene, CDR1 is DFQATT and CDR2 is SNEGSKA (reference sequence). The CDR3 is 11 amino acids.

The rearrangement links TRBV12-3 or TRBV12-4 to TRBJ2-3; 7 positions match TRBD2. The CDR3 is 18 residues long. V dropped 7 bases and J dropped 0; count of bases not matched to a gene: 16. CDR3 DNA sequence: TGTGCCAGCACCCCCTGGCAGCGGGGCAGAGATAGCACAGATACGCAGTATTTT. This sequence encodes CASTPWQRGRDSTDTQYF.

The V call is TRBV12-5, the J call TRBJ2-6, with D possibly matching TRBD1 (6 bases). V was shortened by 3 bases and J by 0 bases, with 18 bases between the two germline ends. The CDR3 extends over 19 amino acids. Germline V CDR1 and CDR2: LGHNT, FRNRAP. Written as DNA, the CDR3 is TGTGCTAGTGGTTTACTGACAGGTGTCGGGAACTCTGGGGCCAACGTCCTGACTTTC. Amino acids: CASGLLTGVGNSGANVLTF.

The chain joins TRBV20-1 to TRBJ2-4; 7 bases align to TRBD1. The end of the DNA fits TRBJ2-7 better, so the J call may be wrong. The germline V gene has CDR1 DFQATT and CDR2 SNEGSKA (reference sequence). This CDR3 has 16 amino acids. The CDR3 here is CSASGTVGRSSYEQYF. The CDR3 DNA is TGCAGTGCTAGTGGGACAGTGGGCAGGAGCTCCTACGAGCAGTACTTC.

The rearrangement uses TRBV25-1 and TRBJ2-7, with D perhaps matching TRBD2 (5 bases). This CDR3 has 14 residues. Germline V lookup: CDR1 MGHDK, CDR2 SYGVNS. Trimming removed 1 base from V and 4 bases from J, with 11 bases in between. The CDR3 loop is CASSESGVTYEQYF. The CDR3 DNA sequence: TGTGCCAGCAGTGAATCCGGGGTTACTTACGAGCAGTACTTC.

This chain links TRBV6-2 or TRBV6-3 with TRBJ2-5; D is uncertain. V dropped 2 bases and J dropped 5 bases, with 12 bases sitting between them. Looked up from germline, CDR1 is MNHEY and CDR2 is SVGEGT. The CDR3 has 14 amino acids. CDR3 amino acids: CASSYRVRRETQYF. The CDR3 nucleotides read TGTGCCAGCAGTTACAGGGTGCGTCGGGAGACCCAGTACTTC.